Listed below are T cell receptor beta chains from one sample, sequenced in a study of early T cells in non-severe SARS-CoV-2 infection. MiXCR, run by TCRdb on the 5' RACE reads, gives a single entry per CDR3 protein. This sample yields 50,000 to 65,000 distinct CDR3 sequences, of which around 10% are seen a single time; just under 3% belongs to the top ten. Sequenced here: whole blood, sampled at baseline. Source of these receptors: an adult who was a healthcare worker with PCR-confirmed SARS-CoV-2 infection or an uninfected control (not recorded which). CDR3s include the opening cysteine and the closing phenylalanine or tryptophan. D genes are given only for firm matches. A row's size may be missing; if present it is once, few, many or a size class.

>TRBV9|TRBJ2-7|17|.|TRBD2
TGTGCCAGCAGCGTAGGACTAGCGGGGGGCTCGGGCTACGAGCAGTACTTC
CASSVGLAGGSGYEQYF
>TRBV14|TRBJ2-7|14|.|TRBD2
TGTGCCAGCAGCCAAGGCGGGGGGGCCTACGAGCAGTACTTC
CASSQGGGAYEQYF
>TRBV19|TRBJ2-5|19|medium-sized|TRBD1
TGTGCCAGTAGTGGACCGGGACAGGGGGCCGTGGAGTTCCAAGAGACCCAGTACTTC
CASSGPGQGAVEFQETQYF
>TRBV5-1|TRBJ2-7|17|few|TRBD2
TGCGCCAGCAGCTTGCCACCGAGGACTAGCGGGGGTCTCGAGCAGTACTTC
CASSLPPRTSGGLEQYF
>TRBV6-1|TRBJ1-1|14|few|.
TGTGCCAGCAGCCATACAGGGCTCGGCACTGAAGCTTTCTTT
CASSHTGLGTEAFF
>TRBV13|TRBJ2-7|12|few|.
TGTGCCAGCAGCAAGCTCCGGTACGAGCAGTACTTC
CASSKLRYEQYF
>TRBV12-3/TRBV12-4|TRBJ2-5|14|.|TRBD2
TGTGCCAGCAGTTTGCGGGGGGGCCAAGAGACCCAGTACTTC
CASSLRGGQETQYF
>TRBV27|TRBJ1-2|17|many|.
TGTGCCAGCAGTTTAACCCTTCCAGGGTTCGGGGGAAATGGCTACACCTTC
CASSLTLPGFGGNGYTF
>TRBV7-2|TRBJ2-7|14|few|TRBD1
TGTGCCAGCAGCTGGAACAGGGGTACCTACGAGCAGTACTTC
CASSWNRGTYEQYF
>TRBV7-9|TRBJ2-7|14|many|TRBD2
TGTGCCAGCAGCTATAGCGGGGGCGGCGACGAGCAGTACTTC
CASSYSGGGDEQYF
>TRBV10-1|TRBJ2-2|14|.|.
TGCGCCAGCAGCGCTGACGGTAACACCGGGGAGCTGTTTTTT
CASSADGNTGELFF
>TRBV12-3/TRBV12-4|TRBJ2-1|15|few|.
TGTGCCACCTCTTCTAGCGAGATGCGGTACAATGAGCAGTTCTTC
CATSSSEMRYNEQFF
>TRBV20-1|TRBJ1-4|13|.|.
TGCAGTGCTAGGGGCGGGCAGCATGAAAAACTGTTTTTT
CSARGGQHEKLFF
>TRBV7-8|TRBJ1-1|16|few|.
TGTGCCAGCAGCTTAGGAGCTGCCAATGGGAACACTGAAGCTTTCTTT
CASSLGAANGNTEAFF
>TRBV2|TRBJ1-1|12|few|.
TGTGCCGGCCGGGGAGACTCCGGCGAAGCTTTCTTT
CAGRGDSGEAFF
>TRBV7-9|TRBJ2-3|14|many|.
TGTGCCAGCAGCTTATCGGGGACCACAGATACGCAGTATTTT
CASSLSGTTDTQYF
>TRBV6-6|TRBJ2-3|14|.|.
TGTGCCAGCAGGCCAGGGGTCGGGGCAGATACGCAGTATTTT
CASRPGVGADTQYF
>TRBV5-1|TRBJ2-5|16|few|.
TGCGCCAGCAGCTTGTATGGGCCCCGAGCGGGTGAGACCCAGTACTTC
CASSLYGPRAGETQYF
>TRBV4-3|TRBJ2-1|15|.|.
TGCGCCAGCAGCCATGTCACCCTCGCTTACAATGAGCAGTTCTTC
CASSHVTLAYNEQFF
>TRBV30|TRBJ2-1|13|few|TRBD1
TGTGCCTGGAAGTGGGACAGGGGCAATGAGCAGTTCTTC
CAWKWDRGNEQFF
>TRBV12-3/TRBV12-4|TRBJ1-1|11|many|.
TGTGCCAGCAGCAAGACAGCCGAAGCTTTCTTT
CASSKTAEAFF
>TRBV29-1|TRBJ2-1|13|.|TRBD2
TGCAGCGTCCCTAGCGGGTCGGTCCATGAGCAGTTCTTC
CSVPSGSVHEQFF
>TRBV18|TRBJ2-3|14|.|.
TGTGCCAGCTCACCGGTGGGAAGCACAGATACGCAGTATTTT
CASSPVGSTDTQYF
>TRBV3-1|TRBJ1-1|14|many|.
TGTGCCAGCAGCCAAGGACGGGTGAACACTGAAGCTTTCTTT
CASSQGRVNTEAFF
>TRBV29-1|TRBJ2-1|14|few|.
TGCAGCGTTCCTGGGTCCCCCAACCGCAATGAGCAGTTCTTC
CSVPGSPNRNEQFF
>TRBV29-1|TRBJ2-3|13|few|.
TGCAGCGTTGGGACCCCTTACACAGATACGCAGTATTTT
CSVGTPYTDTQYF
>TRBV7-9|TRBJ2-5|14|many|TRBD2
TGTGCCAGCAGGTACGCGGGAGGCCAAGAGACCCAGTACTTC
CASRYAGGQETQYF
>TRBV20-1|TRBJ1-1|12|few|.
TGCAGTGCTAGAGGCCAGGGCACTGAAGCTTTCTTT
CSARGQGTEAFF
>TRBV18|TRBJ2-7|14|few|.
TGTGCCAGCTCACCACAGGCGGAGACCTACGAGCAGTACTTC
CASSPQAETYEQYF
>TRBV11-2|TRBJ2-3|12|few|.
TGTGCCAGCAGCTTCGGAGCAGATACGCAGTATTTT
CASSFGADTQYF
>TRBV7-9|TRBJ2-1|15|few|TRBD2
TGTGCCAGCAACCGGTGGGTAGCGGGGCTCAATGAGCAGTTCTTC
CASNRWVAGLNEQFF
>TRBV12-3/TRBV12-4|TRBJ2-3|16|many|TRBD2
TGTGCCAGCAGTTTACTAGCGGGGGGCGGCACAGATACGCAGTATTTT
CASSLLAGGGTDTQYF
>TRBV6-5|TRBJ2-5|13|few|TRBD2
TGTGCCAGCAGTTACGGGGAGGGCGAGACCCAGTACTTC
CASSYGEGETQYF
>TRBV11-2|TRBJ2-1|15|many|TRBD2
TGTGCCAGCAGCTTCACTAGCGGGGGAGGCAATGAGCAGTTCTTC
CASSFTSGGGNEQFF
>TRBV11-2|TRBJ2-3|16|.|.
TGTGCCAGCAGCCTAGCCGGCTCCAGTAGTGCAGATACGCAGTATTTT
CASSLAGSSSADTQYF
>TRBV7-7|TRBJ2-3|13|many|.
TGTGCTAGCAGTCGGGACATAGGAGATACGCAGTATTTT
CASSRDIGDTQYF
>TRBV5-1|TRBJ2-3|15|.|.
TGCGCCAGCAGCTTGACGGGGGCTGTCCCAGATACGCAGTATTTT
CASSLTGAVPDTQYF
>TRBV7-2|TRBJ2-7|16|many|TRBD2
TGTGCCAGCAGCTTACGCCTAGCGGGGGGCCACTACGAGCAGTACTTC
CASSLRLAGGHYEQYF
>TRBV7-6|TRBJ1-2|16|.|.
TGTGCCAGCAGCCCCGCCGGGACTCAAATTGGTGATGGCTACACCTTC
CASSPAGTQIGDGYTF
>TRBV18|TRBJ2-2|14|.|.
TGTGCCAGCGAAAGAGGCTCTCGCACCGGGGAGCTGTTTTTT
CASERGSRTGELFF